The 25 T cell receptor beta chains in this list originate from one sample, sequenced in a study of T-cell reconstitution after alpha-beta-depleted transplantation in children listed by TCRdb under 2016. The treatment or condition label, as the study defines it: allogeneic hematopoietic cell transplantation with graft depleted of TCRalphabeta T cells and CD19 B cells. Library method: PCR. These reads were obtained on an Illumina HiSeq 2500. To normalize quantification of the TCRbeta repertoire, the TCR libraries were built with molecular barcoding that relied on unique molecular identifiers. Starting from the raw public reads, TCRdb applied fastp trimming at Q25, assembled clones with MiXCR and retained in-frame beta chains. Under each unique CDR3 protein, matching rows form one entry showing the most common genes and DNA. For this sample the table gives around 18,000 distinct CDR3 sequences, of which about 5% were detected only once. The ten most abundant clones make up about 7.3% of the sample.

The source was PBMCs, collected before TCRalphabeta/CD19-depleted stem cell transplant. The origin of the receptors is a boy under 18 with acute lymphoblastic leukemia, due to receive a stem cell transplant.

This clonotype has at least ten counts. CDR3 protein: CASSLMLGEPYNEQFF. Written as DNA, the CDR3 is TGCGCCAGCAGCTTGATGTTGGGGGAGCCCTACAATGAGCAGTTCTTC. The rearrangement uses TRBV5-1 and TRBJ2-1; D may correspond to TRBD1 or TRBD2 (5 bases each). V gave up 1 base and J gave up 2 bases, with 13 bases separating them. CDR3 length: 16 amino acids. The germline CDR1 and CDR2 sequences are SGHRS and YFSETQ.

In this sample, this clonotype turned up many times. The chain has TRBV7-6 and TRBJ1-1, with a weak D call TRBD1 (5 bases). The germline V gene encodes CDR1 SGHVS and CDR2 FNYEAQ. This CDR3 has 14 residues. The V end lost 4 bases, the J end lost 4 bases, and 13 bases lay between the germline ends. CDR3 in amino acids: CASSWGGGGTEAFF. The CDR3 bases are TGTGCCAGCAGCTGGGGGGGGGGAGGCACTGAAGCTTTCTTT.

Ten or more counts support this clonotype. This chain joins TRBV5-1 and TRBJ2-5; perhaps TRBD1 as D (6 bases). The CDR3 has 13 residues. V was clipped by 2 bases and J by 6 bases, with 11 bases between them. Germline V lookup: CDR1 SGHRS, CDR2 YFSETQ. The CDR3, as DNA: TGCGCCAGCAGCTTCGGACAGCGACAGACCCAGTACTTC. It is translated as CASSFGQRQTQYF.

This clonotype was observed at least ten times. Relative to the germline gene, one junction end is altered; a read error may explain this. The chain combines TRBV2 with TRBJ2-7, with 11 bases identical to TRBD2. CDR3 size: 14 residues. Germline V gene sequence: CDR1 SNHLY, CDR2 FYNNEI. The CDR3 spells CASSDQASGRLWSF. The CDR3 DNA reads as TGTGCCAGCAGCGACCAGGCTAGCGGGAGGCTATGGAGCTTC. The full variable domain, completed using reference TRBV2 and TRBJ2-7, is EPEVTQTPSHQVTQMGQEVILRCVPISNHLYFYWYRQILGQKVEFLVSFYNNEISEKSEIFDDQFSVERPDGSNFTLKIRSTKLEDSAMYFCASSDQASGRLWSFGPGTRLTVT.

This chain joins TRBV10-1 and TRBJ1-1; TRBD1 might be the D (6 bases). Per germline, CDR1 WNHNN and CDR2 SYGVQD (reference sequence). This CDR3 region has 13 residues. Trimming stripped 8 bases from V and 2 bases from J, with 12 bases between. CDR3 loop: CASSLQGNTEAFF. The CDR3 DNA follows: TGCGCCAGCTCCTTACAGGGAAACACTGAAGCTTTCTTT.

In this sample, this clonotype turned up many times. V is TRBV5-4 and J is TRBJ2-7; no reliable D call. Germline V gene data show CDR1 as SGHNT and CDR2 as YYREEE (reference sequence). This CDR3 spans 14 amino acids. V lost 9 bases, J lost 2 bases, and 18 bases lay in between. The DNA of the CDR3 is TGTGCCACCATGCCCTGGCAGAGTCCCTACGAGCAGTACTTC. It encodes CATMPWQSPYEQYF.

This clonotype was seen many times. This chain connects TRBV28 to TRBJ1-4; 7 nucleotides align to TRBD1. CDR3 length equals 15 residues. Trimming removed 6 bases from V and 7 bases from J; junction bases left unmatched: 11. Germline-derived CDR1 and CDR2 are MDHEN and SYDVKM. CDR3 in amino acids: CASRRNRDRLEKLFF. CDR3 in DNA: TGTGCCAGCAGAAGAAACCGGGACAGACTTGAAAAACTGTTTTTT.

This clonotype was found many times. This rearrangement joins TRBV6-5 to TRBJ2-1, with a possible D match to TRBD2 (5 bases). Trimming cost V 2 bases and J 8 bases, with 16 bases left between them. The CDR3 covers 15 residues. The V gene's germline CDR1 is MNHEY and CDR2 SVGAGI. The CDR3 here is CASSYVDSVRDEQFF. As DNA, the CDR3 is TGTGCCAGCAGTTACGTGGACTCCGTGAGAGATGAGCAGTTCTTC.

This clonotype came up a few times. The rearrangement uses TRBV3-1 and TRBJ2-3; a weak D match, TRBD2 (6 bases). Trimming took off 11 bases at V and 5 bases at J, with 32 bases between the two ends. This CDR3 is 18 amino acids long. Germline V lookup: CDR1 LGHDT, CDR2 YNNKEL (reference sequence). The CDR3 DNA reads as TGTGCCTGCTGCCACTTACCCATCGGGACTCCATCGGGAGATACGCAGTATTTT. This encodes CACCHLPIGTPSGDTQYF.

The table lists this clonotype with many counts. CDR3 in DNA: TGTGCCAGCAGTTCCAACGAACCGGGACAAGAGACCCAGTACTTC. Translation gives CASSSNEPGQETQYF. The chain is built from TRBV27 and TRBJ2-5; weak D call: TRBD2 (5 bases). CDR3 length: 15 residues. The V gene lost 4 bases and the J gene lost 2 bases, with 14 bases spanning the gap. Germline assignment: CDR1 MNHEY and CDR2 SMNVEV (reference sequence).

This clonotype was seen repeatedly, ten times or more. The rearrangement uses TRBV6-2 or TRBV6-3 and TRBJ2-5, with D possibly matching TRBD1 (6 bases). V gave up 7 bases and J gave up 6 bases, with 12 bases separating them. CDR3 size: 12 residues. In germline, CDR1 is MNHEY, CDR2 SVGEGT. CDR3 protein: CASTAGTKTQYF. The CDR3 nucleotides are TGTGCCAGCACCGCAGGGACAAAGACCCAGTACTTC.

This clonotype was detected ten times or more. The CDR3 nucleotides are TGTGCCAGCAGCCACCACGGGACAGGGAGATCACCCCTCCACTTT. It codes for CASSHHGTGRSPLHF. The rearrangement links TRBV14 to TRBJ1-6; 9 nucleotides align to TRBD1. Germline assignment: CDR1 SGHDN and CDR2 FVKESK. The CDR3 contains 15 residues. Trimming removed 3 bases from V and 10 bases from J; junction bases left unmatched: 7.

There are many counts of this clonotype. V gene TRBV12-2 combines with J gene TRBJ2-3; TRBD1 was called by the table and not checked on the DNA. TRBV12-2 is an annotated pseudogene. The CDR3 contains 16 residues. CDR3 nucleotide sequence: TGTGCATGGATAGATTTTCCGCCCCCGAGCACAGATACGCAGTATTTT. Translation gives CAWIDFPPPSTDTQYF.

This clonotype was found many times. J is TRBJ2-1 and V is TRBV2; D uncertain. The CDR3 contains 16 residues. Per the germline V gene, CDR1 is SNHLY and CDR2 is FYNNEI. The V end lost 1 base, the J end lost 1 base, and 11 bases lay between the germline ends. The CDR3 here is CASSEDSKLSYNEQFF. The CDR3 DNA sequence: TGTGCCAGCAGTGAAGACTCCAAGCTTTCCTACAATGAGCAGTTCTTC.

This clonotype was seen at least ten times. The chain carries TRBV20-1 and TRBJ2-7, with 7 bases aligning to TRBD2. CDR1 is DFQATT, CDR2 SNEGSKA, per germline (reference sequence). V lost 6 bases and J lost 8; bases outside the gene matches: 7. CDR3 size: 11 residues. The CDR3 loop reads CSAGLGTKQYF. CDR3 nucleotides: TGCAGTGCAGGGCTCGGGACTAAGCAGTACTTC.

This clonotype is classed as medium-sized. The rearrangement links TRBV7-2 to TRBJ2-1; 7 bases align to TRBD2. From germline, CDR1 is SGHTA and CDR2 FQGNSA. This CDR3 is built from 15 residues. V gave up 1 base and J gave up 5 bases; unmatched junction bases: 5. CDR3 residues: CASSLGGRVDNEQFF. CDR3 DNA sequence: TGTGCCAGCAGCTTAGGCGGGAGAGTTGACAATGAGCAGTTCTTC.

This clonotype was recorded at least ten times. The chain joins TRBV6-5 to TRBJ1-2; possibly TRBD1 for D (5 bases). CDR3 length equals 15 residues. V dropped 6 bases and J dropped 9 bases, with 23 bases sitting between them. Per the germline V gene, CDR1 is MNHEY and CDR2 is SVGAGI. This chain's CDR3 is CASSNRDGGRSSYTF. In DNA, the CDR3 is TGTGCCAGCAGCAATCGGGACGGCGGTCGAAGCAGCTACACCTTC.

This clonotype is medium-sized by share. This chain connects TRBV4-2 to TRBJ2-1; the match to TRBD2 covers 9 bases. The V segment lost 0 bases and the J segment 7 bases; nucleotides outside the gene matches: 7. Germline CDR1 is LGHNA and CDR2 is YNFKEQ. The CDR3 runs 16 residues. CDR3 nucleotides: TGTGCCAGCAGCCAAGATTTTGCTAGCGGGATTAATGAGCAGTTCTTC. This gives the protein CASSQDFASGINEQFF.

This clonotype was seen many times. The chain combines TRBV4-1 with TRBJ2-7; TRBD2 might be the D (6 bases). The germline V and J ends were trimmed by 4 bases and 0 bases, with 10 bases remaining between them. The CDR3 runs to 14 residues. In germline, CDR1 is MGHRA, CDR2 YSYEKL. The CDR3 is CASSPRELSYEQYF. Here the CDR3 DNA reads TGCGCCAGCAGCCCGCGGGAACTCTCCTACGAGCAGTACTTC.

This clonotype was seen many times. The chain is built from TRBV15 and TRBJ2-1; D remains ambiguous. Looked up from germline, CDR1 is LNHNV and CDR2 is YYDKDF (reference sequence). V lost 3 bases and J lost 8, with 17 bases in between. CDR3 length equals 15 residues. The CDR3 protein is CATSSARARNHEQFF. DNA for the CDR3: TGTGCCACCAGCAGTGCTAGGGCCCGGAACCATGAGCAGTTCTTC.

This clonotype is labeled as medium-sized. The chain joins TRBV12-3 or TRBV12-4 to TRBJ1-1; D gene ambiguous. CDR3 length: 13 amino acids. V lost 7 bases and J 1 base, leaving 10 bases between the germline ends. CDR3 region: CASTRRGNTEAFF. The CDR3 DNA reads TGTGCCAGCACCCGCCGGGGGAACACTGAAGCTTTCTTT.

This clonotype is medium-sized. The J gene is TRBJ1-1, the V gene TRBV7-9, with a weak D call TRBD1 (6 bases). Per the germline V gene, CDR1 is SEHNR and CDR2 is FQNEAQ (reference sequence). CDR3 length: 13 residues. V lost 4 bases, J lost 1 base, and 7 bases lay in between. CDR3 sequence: CASSWTANTEAFF. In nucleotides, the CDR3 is TGTGCCAGCAGCTGGACAGCGAACACTGAAGCTTTCTTT. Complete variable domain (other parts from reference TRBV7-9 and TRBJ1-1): DTGVSQNPRHKITKRGQNVTFRCDPISEHNRLYWYRQTLGQGPEFLTYFQNEAQLEKSRLLSDRFSAERPKGSFSTLEIQRTEQGDSAMYLCASSWTANTEAFFGQGTRLTVV.

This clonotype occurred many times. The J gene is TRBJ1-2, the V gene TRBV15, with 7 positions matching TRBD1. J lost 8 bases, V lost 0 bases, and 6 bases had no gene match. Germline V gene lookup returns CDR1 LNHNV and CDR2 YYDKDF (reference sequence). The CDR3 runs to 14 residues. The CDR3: CATSRDLAGGGYTF. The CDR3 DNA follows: TGTGCCACCAGCAGAGATTTGGCAGGGGGAGGCTACACCTTC.

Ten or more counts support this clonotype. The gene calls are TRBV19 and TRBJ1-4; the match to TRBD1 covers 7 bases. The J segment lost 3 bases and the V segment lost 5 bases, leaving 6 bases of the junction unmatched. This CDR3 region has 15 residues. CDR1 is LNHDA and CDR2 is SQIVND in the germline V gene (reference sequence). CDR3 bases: TGTGCCAGTAGTGCACCGGGACAGCCTAATGAAAAACTGTTTTTT. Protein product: CASSAPGQPNEKLFF.

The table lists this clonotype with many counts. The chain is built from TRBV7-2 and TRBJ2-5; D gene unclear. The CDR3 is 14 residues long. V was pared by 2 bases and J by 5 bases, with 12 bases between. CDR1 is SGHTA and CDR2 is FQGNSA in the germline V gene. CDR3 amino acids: CASSLLLGWETQYF. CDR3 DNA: TGTGCCAGCAGCTTACTCCTTGGGTGGGAGACCCAGTACTTC.